This entry lists 20 T cell receptor beta chains sequenced from one sample in a study of T cells in Graves' hyperthyroidism and ophthalmopathy. Amplification of TCR beta CDR3 regions was performed using RNA transcripts as template. Researchers ran a first-round RT-PCR on the TCR CDR3 using the HTBI primer set. From the multiplex PCR reads, TCRdb called clonotypes with MiXCR, one entry per CDR3 protein. The sample lists some 300,000 distinct CDR3 sequences, approximately 19% seen once, with less than 40% in the top ten. Source material: blood. The receptor source for this set is a man between 50 and 59 years old with Graves' ophthalmopathy.

This chain links TRBV7-3 with TRBJ1-6; tentative D call: TRBD1 (5 bases). This CDR3 is 16 amino acids long. Trimming removed 2 bases from V and 10 bases from J, with 18 bases in between. The V gene's germline CDR1 is SGHTA and CDR2 FQGTGA. DNA for the CDR3: TGTGCCAGCAGCTTACATAAAAGAGGGACCAACTCACCCCTCCACTTT. This sequence encodes CASSLHKRGTNSPLHF.

There are a few counts of this clonotype. V usage is TRBV27 and J usage is TRBJ2-1; 7 bases match TRBD2. CDR3 size: 14 residues. Germline V gives CDR1 MNHEY, CDR2 SMNVEV (reference sequence). After removal of 5 bases from V and 2 bases from J, the junction contained 3 bases not matched to a gene. CDR3 sequence reads: CASSVRGAYNEQFF. CDR3 bases: TGTGCCAGCAGTGTACGGGGGGCCTACAATGAGCAGTTCTTC.

The chain couples TRBV7-6 to TRBJ2-1, with 9 bases aligning to TRBD2. Germline V lookup: CDR1 SGHVS, CDR2 FNYEAQ. The CDR3 consists of 14 residues. V shed 3 bases, J shed 8 bases, and the junction held 5 bases outside the gene matches. CDR3 DNA: TGTGCCAGCAGCTTTATAGCGGGAGTCCATGAGCAGTTCTTC. It translates to CASSFIAGVHEQFF. The full variable domain, completed using reference TRBV7-6 and TRBJ2-1, is GAGVSQSPRYKVTKRGQDVALRCDPISGHVSLYWYRQALGQGPEFLTYFNYEAQQDKSGLPNDRFSAERPEGSISTLTIQRTEQRDSAMYRCASSFIAGVHEQFFGPGTRLTVL.

Notes on this clonotype: It may be a read error: a sequence one base away is much more abundant. V and J are TRBV20-1 and TRBJ2-7; D may be TRBD1 or TRBD2 (5 bases each). Per the germline V gene, CDR1 is DFQATT and CDR2 is SNEGSKA (reference sequence). CDR3 length: 12 residues. V dropped 3 bases and J dropped 5 bases, with 11 bases sitting between them. DNA for the CDR3: TGCAGTGCTAGCGGTCGGGGCCACGAGCAGTACTTC. It encodes CSASGRGHEQYF.

The chain joins TRBV9 to TRBJ2-5, with 9 bases matching TRBD2. Trimming removed 0 bases from V and 5 bases from J; junction bases left unmatched: 8. Germline CDR1 and CDR2: SGDLS and YYNGEE. This CDR3 has 16 amino acids. The CDR3 nucleotides read TGTGCCAGCAGCGTAGGTAATAGCGGGAGTGGGGAGACCCAGTACTTC. Translation gives CASSVGNSGSGETQYF.

This clonotype has more than one count but fewer than ten. The chain recombines TRBV7-6 with TRBJ2-5; 9 bases match TRBD2. V lost 5 bases to trimming and J lost 5 bases; unmatched junction nucleotides: 12. This CDR3 has 16 amino acids. Germline-derived CDR1 and CDR2 are SGHVS and FNYEAQ. CDR3 sequence: CASSAAVAGVVETQYF. In nucleotides, the CDR3 is TGTGCCAGCAGCGCCGCTGTAGCGGGAGTAGTCGAGACCCAGTACTTC.

This rearrangement joins TRBV6-1 to TRBJ1-2; TRBD1 matches 7 bases. Unmatched junction bases numbered 4, after V lost 1 base and J lost 2 bases. The CDR3 runs 15 residues. The germline gives CDR1 MNHNS, CDR2 SASEGT. CDR3 region: CASSEVTGLNYGYTF. The DNA of the CDR3 is TGTGCCAGCAGTGAAGTGACAGGGTTGAACTATGGCTACACCTTC.

The rearrangement joins TRBV7-3 to TRBJ2-7, with a tentative D call TRBD2 (5 bases). In germline, CDR1 is SGHTA, CDR2 FQGTGA. The V and J ends lost 4 bases and 4 bases respectively, with 14 bases between them. This CDR3 has 14 amino acids. This chain's CDR3 is CASSYTRPRYEQYF. CDR3 sequence (DNA): TGTGCCAGCAGCTACACTAGGCCCAGGTACGAGCAGTACTTC.

This clonotype was found many times. The chain is built from TRBV28 and TRBJ2-5; 8 nucleotides agree with TRBD2. Looked up from germline, CDR1 is MDHEN and CDR2 is SYDVKM. The trim removed 5 bases at V and 3 bases at J, leaving 11 bases unmatched. This CDR3 is built from 16 residues. The CDR3 spells CASSPPAGGREETQYF. CDR3 coding DNA: TGTGCCAGCAGTCCCCCGGCGGGAGGCCGAGAAGAGACCCAGTACTTC.

This clonotype has a count of ten or more. The chain joins TRBV7-3 to TRBJ2-1, with 11 bases that match TRBD2. The CDR3 covers 15 residues. The V segment lost 5 bases and the J segment 5 bases; nucleotides outside the gene matches: 5. From germline, CDR1 is SGHTA and CDR2 FQGTGA. The DNA of the CDR3 is TGTGCCAGCAGCCTCCGACTAGCGGGACACAATGAGCAGTTCTTC. Protein: CASSLRLAGHNEQFF.

This clonotype was picked up many times. The V and J genes are TRBV6-1 and TRBJ1-5; maybe TRBD1 (6 bases). The CDR3 runs to 16 residues. V lost 0 bases to trimming and J lost 1 base, with 10 bases between them. In germline, CDR1 is MNHNS, CDR2 SASEGT. In DNA form, the CDR3 reads TGTGCCAGCAGTGAAGCAGGGGGATGGAGCAATCAGCCCCAGCATTTT. It is translated as CASSEAGGWSNQPQHF.

Note on this clonotype: Since a much larger clone is just one base distant, this may be a read error. A read error is likely, as this CDR3 ends without the conserved phenylalanine or tryptophan. The CDR3 sequence: CASKNRAGNTIYL. CDR3 DNA: TGTGCCAGCAAAAACAGGGCTGGAAACACCATATATCTT. The chain uses TRBV3-1 and TRBJ1-3; D perhaps matches TRBD1 (6 bases). V lost 7 bases and J lost 2, with 9 bases in between. Germline CDR1 is LGHDT and CDR2 is YNNKEL (reference sequence). There are 13 residues in the CDR3.

The CDR3 spells CASSPDYWGLEQYF. CDR3 in DNA: TGTGCCAGTAGTCCGGACTACTGGGGCTTGGAGCAGTACTTC. The V call is TRBV19, the J call TRBJ2-7, with TRBD2 as a possible D gene (6 bases). Germline CDR1 is LNHDA and CDR2 is SQIVND (reference sequence). The CDR3 sequence is 14 residues long. Trimming removed 5 bases from V and 7 bases from J, with 18 bases in between. The full variable domain, completed using reference TRBV19 and TRBJ2-7, is DGGITQSPKYLFRKEGQNVTLSCEQNLNHDAMYWYRQDPGQGLRLIYYSQIVNDFQKGDIAEGYSVSREKKESFPLTVTSAQKNPTAFYLCASSPDYWGLEQYFGPGTRLTVT.

This clonotype was counted a single time. This rearrangement joins TRBV15 to TRBJ2-2; no firm D call. The CDR3 is 14 amino acids. The ends were cut back, 5 bases at V and 1 base at J, with 8 bases in the middle. Germline CDR1 is LNHNV and CDR2 is YYDKDF (reference sequence). CDR3 bases: TGTGCCACCAGCCCCCTAAGGAACACCGGGGAGCTGTTTTTT. This sequence encodes CATSPLRNTGELFF.

This clonotype was detected only a few times. The chain employs TRBV29-1 and TRBJ2-1; TRBD2 aligns across 14 bases. Germline CDR1 reads SQVTM; CDR2 reads ANQGSEA. Germline trimming cut 4 bases from V and 8 bases from J; bases unmatched to any gene: 4. CDR3 length: 14 residues. The CDR3 sequence: CSVGLAGGKDEQFF. CDR3 in DNA: TGCAGCGTTGGACTAGCGGGAGGGAAGGATGAGCAGTTCTTC.

This clonotype was picked up a small number of times. J is TRBJ2-2 and V is TRBV7-9; 11 nucleotides agree with TRBD2. The CDR3 runs to 17 residues. Germline CDR1 and CDR2: SEHNR and FQNEAQ (reference sequence). The ends lost 5 bases at V and 0 bases at J; junction bases unmatched: 5. This CDR3 is CASSRLAGQTNTGELFF. CDR3 nucleotide sequence: TGTGCCAGCAGCCGACTAGCGGGACAGACGAACACCGGGGAGCTGTTTTTT.

The chain links TRBV6-1 to TRBJ2-7; tentative D call: TRBD1 (5 bases). Per germline, CDR1 MNHNS and CDR2 SASEGT. The CDR3 length is 12 residues. V lost 5 bases, J lost 3 bases, and 8 bases lay in between. As DNA, the CDR3 is TGTGCCAGCAGTTCAGGGAACTACGAGCAGTACTTC. As protein: CASSSGNYEQYF.

To note about this clonotype: A read error is possible here, since a much larger clone lies one base away. The chain carries TRBV7-9 and TRBJ2-2; 15 bases agree with TRBD2. In germline, CDR1 is SEHNR, CDR2 FQNEAQ (reference sequence). The J segment lost 7 bases and the V segment lost 4 bases, leaving 1 base of the junction unmatched. CDR3 length: 15 residues. CDR3 sequence reads: CASSWTSGRGGELFF. The CDR3 nucleotides are TGTGCCAGCAGCTGGACTAGCGGGAGGGGCGGGGAGCTGTTTTTT. Filled out from reference TRBV7-9 and TRBJ2-2, the complete variable domain reads DTGVSQNPRHKITKRGQNVTFRCDPISEHNRLYWYRQTLGQGPEFLTYFQNEAQLEKSRLLSDRFSAERPKGSFSTLEIQRTEQGDSAMYLCASSWTSGRGGELFFGEGSRLTVL.

This clonotype was found a few times. The gene calls are TRBV7-6 and TRBJ1-1; perhaps TRBD1 as D (5 bases). The CDR3 has 15 amino acids. Germline V gene data show CDR1 as SGHVS and CDR2 as FNYEAQ. V lost 4 bases and J 6 bases, leaving 18 bases between the germline ends. The DNA for the CDR3 is TGTGCCAGCAGCTACCAAGGGGCTGCGATAGCTGAAGCTTTCTTT. It codes for CASSYQGAAIAEAFF.

The chain employs TRBV9 and TRBJ1-1; 7 nucleotides align to TRBD1. Looked up from germline, CDR1 is SGDLS and CDR2 is YYNGEE. This CDR3 region has 15 residues. The V gene end was trimmed by 3 bases and the J gene end by 2 bases; junction bases not matched to a gene: 7. CDR3 sequence (DNA): TGTGCCAGCAGCGCTCGGACAGGTTCTAACACTGAAGCTTTCTTT. Its translation is CASSARTGSNTEAFF.